This T cell receptor (beta chain) was recovered during a study of blood T cell repertoires in COVID-19. Study summary: There were acute and convalescent COVID-19 samples, and they came from the United States, Italy and Spain. PBMCs, B-cell-depleted T cells, or T cells provided the cDNA or gDNA that made up the material.

This CDR3 comprises 15 residues. Germline V CDR1 and CDR2: SNHLY, FYNNEI. J was trimmed by 3 bases and V by 6 bases; bases with no gene match: 10. Original handling: Nucleated cell counts were estimated from reference gene primer amplification. Repertoires were generated with immunoSEQ multiplex PCR, while TCRdb's copy carries only in-frame clones and drops some. The D gene and trimming were derived from the DNA, and the V and J assignments and clone size from that table. This sample has some 200,000 clones, with roughly 79% found just once. This TCR was sampled from a woman aged 40 to 50 with COVID-19, enrolled during active disease. The source material was peripheral blood. The chain is built from TRBV2 and TRBJ2-7; 8 nucleotides match TRBD1. CDR3 sequence (DNA): TGTGCCAGCAGGGGGGTCAGGGGGCAAGACTACGAGCAGTACTTC. It is translated as CASRGVRGQDYEQYF.